The subject of this entry is one T cell receptor (beta chain). Germline-derived CDR1 and CDR2 are SGHAT and FQNNGV. Losses at the gene ends were 5 bases for V and 1 base for J; bases not matched to a gene: 8. The CDR3 totals 15 residues. The data were taken from a study of T cell changes during pregnancy in multiple sclerosis. Data came from immunoSEQ multiplex PCR; TCRdb stores just in-frame clones and leaves some out. The table has some 41,000 clones, less than 95% seen once. This clonotype was obtained from a female donor with multiple sclerosis, enrolled in a pregnancy study. This chain connects TRBV11-2 to TRBJ2-7, with 7 bases lining up with TRBD2. The starting material was CD8+ T cells from peripheral blood mononuclear cells, obtained in the first trimester of pregnancy. The DNA of the CDR3 is TGTGCCAGCAGCCGCGGTATTAGCGGGTCCTACGAGCAGTACTTC. Its translation is CASSRGISGSYEQYF.